Here is one TCR beta chain with its context. Its antigen target is currently unknown. No much larger clone exists at a distance of one base, and base qualities are not known. Synthesis of TCR cDNA relied on 5'RACE template switching, a step that introduced a universal primer site along with unique molecular identifiers. cDNA synthesis was primed from both the TCR alpha and TCR beta constant segments. Library amplification involved two PCR steps, and the second step added sample barcodes and sequencing adapters. Sequencing of libraries was done on Illumina HiSeq 2500 (2x100 bp) or NovaSeq (2x150 bp). In the original analysis: Reads were demultiplexed and collapsed into UMI consensus sequences with MIGEC, and V(D)J alignment was performed with MiXCR. Vaccine-responding clonotypes were defined with edgeR using replicate PBMC samples, requiring FDR below 0.01 and a log2 fold change above 5 up to day 15. Bulk clonotypes were assigned CD4 or CD8 identity according to which sequenced CD4 or CD8 repertoire held them at higher abundance. The raw public data were reprocessed by TCRdb itself: fastp quality trimming at Q25, MiXCR clonotype calling, in-frame beta chains only. Every distinct CDR3 protein forms one entry, paired with its most common genes and DNA. The V and J calls follow TCRdb's processing rather than the paper's. In this sample the table shows roughly 62,000 distinct CDR3 sequences, more than 5.5% of which occur a single time. The ten largest account for about 40% of the sample.

The sample's treatment or condition, from its label and the paper: live attenuated yellow fever vaccine strain. PBMCs were isolated from peripheral blood using a standard Ficoll-Paque protocol. Dynabeads CD4 and CD8 positive selection kits were used to isolate the CD4 and CD8 T-cell fractions. TriZol was used to extract RNA from bulk PBMCs, CD4 and CD8 fractions, and dextramer-positive and dextramer-negative fractions. CDR1 SEHNR and CDR2 FQNEAQ are derived from the germline V gene (reference sequence). V was cut back by 6 bases and J by 2 bases, leaving a gap of 15 bases between them. The CDR3 sequence holds 15 residues, the cysteine and phenylalanine included. The sequence is cut down to CDR3 DNA, 45 bases in frame from base 1. The sample comes from a study of T cells after yellow fever vaccination (dated by TCRdb to between 2018 and 2020). With regard to the full study: Libraries from fractions with low cell numbers were prepared with the SMART-Seq v4 Ultra Low Input RNA kit. To track T-cell clones before and after primary and booster YFV17D yellow fever vaccination, bulk TCR alpha and beta repertoires were sequenced longitudinally. The cohort comprised two healthy male donors, one aged 18 to 29 and one aged 30 to 40 years. Blood was drawn at multiple timepoints before and after primary and secondary immunization, with bulk PBMC replicates and cell subsets isolated.

The paper as a whole reports these results and caveats: A small share of clonotypes occurred in both CD4 and CD8 compartments, likely arising from convergent recombination. Because abundant contaminating clonotypes from the bulk population could be contained in FACS-sorted repertoires, computational filtering was required. Because only two donors were included in the study, the extent to which the findings can be generalized is limited. The secondary T-cell response was weaker than the primary response but faster, peaking on day 5 instead of day 15. Most clones expanded after primary vaccination were re-detected after the booster (almost 98% of CD4 and more than 70% of CD8), suggesting broad memory maintenance.

This TCR was recovered from a man aged 18 to 35 who received the YFV17D yellow fever vaccine. This sample comprised CD8+ T cells sorted from PBMCs, obtained on the day of the first yellow fever vaccination. Here the chain combines TRBV7-9 and TRBJ2-3, and possibly TRBD2, on 6 matching bases. The CDR3 reads CASRDLAGSTDTQYF. The base sequence is TGTGCCAGCAGAGATTTGGCGGGGTCCACAGATACGCAGTATTTT.